Below, one TCR beta chain is given with its context. The target antigen is unknown. The method was immunoSEQ multiplex PCR; TCRdb's version includes in-frame clones alone and lacks a portion of them. In the table there are approximately 100,000 clones, just over 90% of which are singletons. The entry originates in a study of T cell responses to AZD1222 COVID-19 vaccine. In the study overall: Second doses were pooled across both intervals (about 4 or about 12 weeks).

This CDR3 is 15 amino acids long. Germline assignment: CDR1 SGHNT and CDR2 YENEEA. V gave up 5 bases and J gave up 6 bases, with 16 bases separating them. Points from the study as a whole: None of the repertoires were sampled until the peak T cell response had passed. Increased Spike-specific TCR breadth and depth were observed after two AZD1222 doses. White British people made up most donors, females outnumbered males, and clonal diversity was possibly underestimated.

The chain couples TRBV11-3 to TRBJ1-4; the D is unclear. The receptor was derived from an adult in good health. The source was peripheral blood, collected on day 0 of AZD1222 vaccination. CDR3 residues: CASSPGPAADEKLFF. CDR3 nucleotide sequence: TGTGCCAGCAGCCCCGGACCCGCGGCGGATGAAAAACTGTTTTTT.